The 10 T cell receptor beta chains below come from one sample, sequenced in a study of blood T cell repertoires in COVID-19. Profiling relied on immunoSEQ multiplex PCR, and the TCRdb table lists in-frame clones only, not all of them. This sample has approximately 300,000 clones, with 80% to 85% found just once. Specimen: peripheral blood. These receptors were taken from a person between 65 and 79 years old with COVID-19, enrolled during active disease.

With regard to this clone: Within the sample, other DNA sequences also encode this same CDR3. The CDR3 is CASSPELAGLTDTQYF. The DNA of the CDR3 is TGTGCCAGCAGCCCCGAACTAGCGGGGCTCACAGATACGCAGTATTTT. The chain links TRBV7-9 to TRBJ2-3, with 10 bases matching TRBD2. The germline gives CDR1 SEHNR, CDR2 FQNEAQ (reference sequence). This CDR3 region has 16 residues. Unmatched junction bases numbered 7, after V lost 5 bases and J lost 2 bases.

The V call is TRBV20-1, the J call TRBJ2-7; tentatively, D is TRBD2 (6 bases). Trimming shortened V by 3 bases and J by 2 bases, and 11 bases separated the two germline ends. There are 13 residues in the CDR3. Germline V CDR1 and CDR2: DFQATT, SNEGSKA (reference sequence). CDR3 in DNA: TGCAGTGCTAGTGGGACTGCCACCTACGAGCAGTACTTC. It is translated as CSASGTATYEQYF.

The sample holds a few counts of this clone. The chain is built from TRBV11-2 and TRBJ1-6; the D gene is possibly TRBD1 (5 bases). Germline V gene sequence: CDR1 SGHAT, CDR2 FQNNGV. V was cut by 4 bases and J by 10 bases, with 11 bases left in between. The CDR3 covers 13 residues. Here the CDR3 reads CASSYHSGSPLHF. The CDR3 coding sequence is TGTGCCAGCAGCTACCATTCAGGGTCACCCCTCCACTTT.

The chain has TRBV18 and TRBJ2-3, with a tentative D call TRBD2 (6 bases). The CDR3 runs 13 residues. The V end was cut by 6 bases, the J end by 11 bases, with 18 bases between. The germline V gene has CDR1 KGHSH and CDR2 LQKENI. CDR3 protein: CASSPTKDGGQYF. The CDR3 DNA sequence: TGTGCCAGCTCCCCGACCAAGGACGGGGGGCAGTATTTT. The full variable domain, rest sourced from reference TRBV18 and TRBJ2-3, is NAGVMQNPRHLVRRRGQEARLRCSPMKGHSHVYWYRQLPEEGLKFMVYLQKENIIDESGMPKERFSAEFPKEGPSILRIQQVVRGDSAAYFCASSPTKDGGQYFGPGTRLTVL.

The chain couples TRBV15 to TRBJ1-4; D remains unclear. Trimming shortened V by 3 bases and J by 8 bases, and 13 bases separated the two germline ends. The germline V gene encodes CDR1 LNHNV and CDR2 YYDKDF (reference sequence). CDR3 length: 14 residues. The CDR3 DNA is TGTGCCACCAGCAGCCCCCCCGGGAGGGAAAAACTGTTTTTT. It specifies CATSSPPGREKLFF.

V gene TRBV28 combines with J gene TRBJ1-1; no reliable D call. Deletions cut 2 bases from V and 0 bases from J, with 13 bases between. There are 16 residues in the CDR3. Germline CDR1 reads MDHEN; CDR2 reads SYDVKM. The DNA for the CDR3 is TGTGCCAGCAGTTTAAAGTCGCGGGGAATGAACACTGAAGCTTTCTTT. It is translated as CASSLKSRGMNTEAFF.

This clone was seen once. The chain uses TRBV7-2 and TRBJ2-1; 10 nucleotides match TRBD2. The length of the CDR3 is 15 residues. Germline loops: CDR1 SGHTA, CDR2 FQGNSA. The J segment lost 6 bases and the V segment lost 6 bases, leaving 8 bases of the junction unmatched. The CDR3 DNA reads as TGTGCCAGCAGTCGGGAGCGGGGGGGCCTCAATGAGCAGTTCTTC. Translated: CASSRERGGLNEQFF.

This clone was counted ten times or more. J is TRBJ1-1 and V is TRBV19; D unclear. The CDR3 spans 14 residues. From germline, CDR1 is LNHDA and CDR2 SQIVND (reference sequence). Trimming took 4 bases from V and 0 from J, leaving 9 bases between them. The CDR3: CASSREGVNTEAFF. CDR3 sequence (DNA): TGTGCCAGTAGTAGGGAGGGTGTGAACACTGAAGCTTTCTTT.

The chain joins TRBV18 to TRBJ2-5; no clear D gene. CDR1 and CDR2 (germline): KGHSH, LQKENI. Between the trimmed V and J ends, which lost 2 bases and 2 bases, there was a span of 6 bases. The CDR3 is made up of 13 amino acids. The CDR3 sequence is CASSPSVQETQYF. The CDR3 DNA follows: TGTGCCAGCTCACCATCGGTTCAAGAGACCCAGTACTTC.

V gene TRBV7-2 combines with J gene TRBJ2-7; D gene unclear. Trimming removed 1 base from V and 0 bases from J, with 13 bases in between. Germline V gene sequence: CDR1 SGHTA, CDR2 FQGNSA. This CDR3 region has 16 residues. CDR3 nucleotides: TGTGCCAGCAGCTTAGGTCTAGGCCAGATCTCCTACGAGCAGTACTTC. Translating it yields CASSLGLGQISYEQYF. The entire variable domain, with the rest obtained from reference TRBV7-2 and TRBJ2-7, is as follows: GAGVSQSPSNKVTEKGKDVELRCDPISGHTALYWYRQSLGQGLEFLIYFQGNSAPDKSGLPSDRFSAERTGGSVSTLTIQRTQQEDSAVYLCASSLGLGQISYEQYFGPGTRLTVT.